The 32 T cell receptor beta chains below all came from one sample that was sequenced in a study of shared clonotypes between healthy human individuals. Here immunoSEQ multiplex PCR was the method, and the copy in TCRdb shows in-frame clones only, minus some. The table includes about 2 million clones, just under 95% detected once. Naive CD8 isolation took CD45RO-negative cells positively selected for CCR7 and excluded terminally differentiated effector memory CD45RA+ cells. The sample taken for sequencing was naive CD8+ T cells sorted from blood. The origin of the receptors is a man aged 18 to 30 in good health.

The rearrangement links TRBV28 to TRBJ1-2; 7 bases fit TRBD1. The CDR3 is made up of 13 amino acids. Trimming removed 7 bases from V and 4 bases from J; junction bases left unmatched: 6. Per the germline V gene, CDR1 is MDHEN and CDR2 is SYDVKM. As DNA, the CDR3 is TGTGCCAGCACCTATACAGGGGCCTATGGCTACACCTTC. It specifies CASTYTGAYGYTF.

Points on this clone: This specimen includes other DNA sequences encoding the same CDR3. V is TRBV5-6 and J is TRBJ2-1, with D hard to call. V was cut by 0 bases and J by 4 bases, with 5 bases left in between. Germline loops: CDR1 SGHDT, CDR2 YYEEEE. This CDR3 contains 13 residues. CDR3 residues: CASSLGTYNEQFF. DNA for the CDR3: TGTGCCAGCAGCTTGGGTACGTACAATGAGCAGTTCTTC. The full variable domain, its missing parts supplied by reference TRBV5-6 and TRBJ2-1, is DAGVTQSPTHLIKTRGQQVTLRCSPKSGHDTVSWYQQALGQGPQFIFQYYEEEERQRGNFPDRFSGHQFPNYSSELNVNALLLGDSALYLCASSLGTYNEQFFGPGTRLTVL.

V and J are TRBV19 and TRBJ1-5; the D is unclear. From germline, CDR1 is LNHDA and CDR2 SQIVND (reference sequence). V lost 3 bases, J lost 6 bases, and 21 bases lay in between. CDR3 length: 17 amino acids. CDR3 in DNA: TGTGCCAGTAGTATCGATCTCGGTACAGCACGGAGTCAGCCCCAGCATTTT. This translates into CASSIDLGTARSQPQHF.

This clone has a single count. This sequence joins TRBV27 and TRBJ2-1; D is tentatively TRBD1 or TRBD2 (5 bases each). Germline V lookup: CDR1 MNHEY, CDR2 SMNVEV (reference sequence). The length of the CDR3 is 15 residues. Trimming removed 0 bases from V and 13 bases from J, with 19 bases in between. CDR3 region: CASSLSIRDLKGQFF. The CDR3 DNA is TGTGCCAGCAGTTTATCAATCCGGGACCTAAAGGGTCAGTTCTTC.

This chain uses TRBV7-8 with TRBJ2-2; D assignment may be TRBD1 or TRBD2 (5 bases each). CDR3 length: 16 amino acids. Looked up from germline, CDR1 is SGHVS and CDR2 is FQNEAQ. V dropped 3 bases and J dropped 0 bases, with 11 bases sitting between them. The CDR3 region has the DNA TGTGCCAGCAGCTTTATGGGGGTATCGAACACCGGGGAGCTGTTTTTT. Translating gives CASSFMGVSNTGELFF. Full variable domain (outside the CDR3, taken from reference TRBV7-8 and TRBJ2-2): GAGVSQSPRYKVAKRGQDVALRCDPISGHVSLFWYQQALGQGPEFLTYFQNEAQLDKSGLPSDRFFAERPEGSVSTLKIQRTQQEDSAVYLCASSFMGVSNTGELFFGEGSRLTVL.

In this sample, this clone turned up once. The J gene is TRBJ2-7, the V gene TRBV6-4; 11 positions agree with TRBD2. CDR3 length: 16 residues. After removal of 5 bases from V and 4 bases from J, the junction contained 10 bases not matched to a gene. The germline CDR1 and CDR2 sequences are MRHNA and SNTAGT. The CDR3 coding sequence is TGTGCCAGCAGTTCCCCAACTAGCGGGAGTCGGTACGAGCAGTACTTC. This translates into CASSSPTSGSRYEQYF.

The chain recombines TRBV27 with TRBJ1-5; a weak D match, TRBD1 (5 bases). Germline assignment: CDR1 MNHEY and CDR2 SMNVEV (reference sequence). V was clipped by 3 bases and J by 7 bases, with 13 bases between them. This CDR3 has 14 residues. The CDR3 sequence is CASSLKGEVQPQHF. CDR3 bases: TGTGCCAGCAGTTTGAAAGGGGAAGTACAGCCCCAGCATTTT.

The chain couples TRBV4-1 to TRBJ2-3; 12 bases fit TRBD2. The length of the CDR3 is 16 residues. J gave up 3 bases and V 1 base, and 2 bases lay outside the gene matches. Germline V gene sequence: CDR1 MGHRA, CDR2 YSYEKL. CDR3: CASSQALAGGTDTQYF. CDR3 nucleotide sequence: TGCGCCAGCAGCCAAGCGCTAGCGGGAGGGACAGATACGCAGTATTTT.

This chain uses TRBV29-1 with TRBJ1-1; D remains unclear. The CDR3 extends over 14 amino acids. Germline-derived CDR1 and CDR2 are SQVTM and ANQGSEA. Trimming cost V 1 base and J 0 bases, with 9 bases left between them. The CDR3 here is CSVEAVGLNTEAFF. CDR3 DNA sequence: TGCAGCGTTGAAGCGGTGGGGTTGAACACTGAAGCTTTCTTT.

CDR3 loop: CASSVDGELAGPWSTDTQYF. The DNA of the CDR3 is TGTGCCAGCAGCGTAGACGGGGAACTAGCGGGGCCGTGGAGCACAGATACGCAGTATTTT. J is TRBJ2-3 and V is TRBV9, with 10 nucleotides matching TRBD2. Trimming took 0 bases from V and 0 from J; bases not matched to a gene: 13. CDR1 is SGDLS, CDR2 YYNGEE, per germline. The CDR3 sequence is 20 residues long.

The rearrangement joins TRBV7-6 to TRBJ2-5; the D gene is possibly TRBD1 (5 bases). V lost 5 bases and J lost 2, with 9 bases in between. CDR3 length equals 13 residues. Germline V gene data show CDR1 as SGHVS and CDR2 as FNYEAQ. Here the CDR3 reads CASSPTVQETQYF. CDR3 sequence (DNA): TGTGCCAGCAGCCCGACAGTTCAAGAGACCCAGTACTTC.

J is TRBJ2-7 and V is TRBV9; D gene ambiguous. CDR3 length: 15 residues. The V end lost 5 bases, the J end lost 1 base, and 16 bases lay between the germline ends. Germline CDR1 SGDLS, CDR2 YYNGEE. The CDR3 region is CASRGGTSFSYEQYF. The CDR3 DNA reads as TGTGCCAGCAGGGGCGGCACTTCCTTTTCCTACGAGCAGTACTTC.

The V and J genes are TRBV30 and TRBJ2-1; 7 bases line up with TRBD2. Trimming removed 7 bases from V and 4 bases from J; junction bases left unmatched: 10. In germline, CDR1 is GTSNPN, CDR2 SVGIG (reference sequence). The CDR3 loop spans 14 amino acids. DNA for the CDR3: TGTGCCTACATTCCAGCGGGGCTTTACAATGAGCAGTTCTTC. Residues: CAYIPAGLYNEQFF.

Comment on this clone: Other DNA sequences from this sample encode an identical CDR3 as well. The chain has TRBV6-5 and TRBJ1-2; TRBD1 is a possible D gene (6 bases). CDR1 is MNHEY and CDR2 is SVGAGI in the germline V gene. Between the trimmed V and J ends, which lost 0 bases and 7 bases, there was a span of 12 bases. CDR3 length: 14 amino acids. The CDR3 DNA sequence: TGTGCCAGCAGTTACTCGGAGGGGGTCGGTGGCTACACCTTC. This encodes CASSYSEGVGGYTF.

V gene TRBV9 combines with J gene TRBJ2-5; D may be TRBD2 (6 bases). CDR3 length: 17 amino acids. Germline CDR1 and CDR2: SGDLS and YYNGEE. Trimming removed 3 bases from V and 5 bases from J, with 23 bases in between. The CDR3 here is CASSEGRGVGRLETQYF. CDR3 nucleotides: TGTGCCAGCAGCGAGGGACGCGGGGTGGGAAGGTTGGAGACCCAGTACTTC.

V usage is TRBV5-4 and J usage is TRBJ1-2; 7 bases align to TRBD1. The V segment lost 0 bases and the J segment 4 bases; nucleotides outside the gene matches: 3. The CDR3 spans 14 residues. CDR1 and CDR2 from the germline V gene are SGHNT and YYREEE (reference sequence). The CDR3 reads CASSLGDSVYGYTF. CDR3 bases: TGTGCCAGCAGCTTGGGGGACAGTGTCTATGGCTACACCTTC.

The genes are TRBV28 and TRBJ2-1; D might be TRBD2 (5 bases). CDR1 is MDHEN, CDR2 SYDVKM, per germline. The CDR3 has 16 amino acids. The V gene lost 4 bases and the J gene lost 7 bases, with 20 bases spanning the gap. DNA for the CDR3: TGTGCCAGCAGTTCCTCACCGGACTCCCTCATAAATGAGCAGTTCTTC. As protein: CASSSSPDSLINEQFF.

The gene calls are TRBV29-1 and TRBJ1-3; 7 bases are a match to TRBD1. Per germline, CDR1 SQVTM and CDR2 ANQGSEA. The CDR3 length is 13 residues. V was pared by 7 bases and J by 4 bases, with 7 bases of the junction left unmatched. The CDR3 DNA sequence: TGCAGCGCCAGGACAGGTGGGGGAAACACCATATATTTT. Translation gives CSARTGGGNTIYF.

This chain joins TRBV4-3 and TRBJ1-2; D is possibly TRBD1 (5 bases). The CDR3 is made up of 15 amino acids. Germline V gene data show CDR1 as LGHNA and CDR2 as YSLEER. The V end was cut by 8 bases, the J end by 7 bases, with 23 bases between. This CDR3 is CASCSRADGHCGYTF. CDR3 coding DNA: TGCGCCAGCTGCTCCCGGGCCGATGGACACTGTGGCTACACCTTC.

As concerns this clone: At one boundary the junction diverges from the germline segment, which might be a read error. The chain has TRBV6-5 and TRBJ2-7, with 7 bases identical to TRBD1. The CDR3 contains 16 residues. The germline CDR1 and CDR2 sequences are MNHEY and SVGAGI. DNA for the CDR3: TGTGCCAGCAGTTACTCGAGTGGACAGGTCTCCCACGAGCAGTACTTC. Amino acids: CASSYSSGQVSHEQYF.

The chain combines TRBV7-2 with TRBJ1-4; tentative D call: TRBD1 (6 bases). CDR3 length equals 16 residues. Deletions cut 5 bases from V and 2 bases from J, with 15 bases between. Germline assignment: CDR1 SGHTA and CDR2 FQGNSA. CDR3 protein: CASSPLRGQTNEKLFF. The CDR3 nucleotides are TGTGCCAGCAGCCCCCTACGGGGGCAGACTAATGAAAAACTGTTTTTT.

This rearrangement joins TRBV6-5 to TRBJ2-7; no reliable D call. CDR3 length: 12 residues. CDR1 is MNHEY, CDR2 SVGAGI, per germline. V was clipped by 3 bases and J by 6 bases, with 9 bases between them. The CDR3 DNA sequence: TGTGCCAGCAGTTATGGCCTCGGCGAGCAGTACTTC. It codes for CASSYGLGEQYF.

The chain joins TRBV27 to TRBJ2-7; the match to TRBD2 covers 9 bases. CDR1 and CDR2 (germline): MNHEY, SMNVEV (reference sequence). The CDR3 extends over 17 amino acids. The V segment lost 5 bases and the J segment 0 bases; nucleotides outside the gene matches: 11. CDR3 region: CASSPLAGPLSSYEQYF. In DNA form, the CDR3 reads TGTGCCAGCAGTCCGCTAGCGGGGCCTTTAAGCTCCTACGAGCAGTACTTC.

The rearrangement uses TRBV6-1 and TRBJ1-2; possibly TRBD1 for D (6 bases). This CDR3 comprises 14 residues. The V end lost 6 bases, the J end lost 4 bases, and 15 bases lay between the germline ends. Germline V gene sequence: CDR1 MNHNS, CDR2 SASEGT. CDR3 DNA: TGTGCCAGCAGAGAGACAGGATCGGGCTATGGCTACACCTTC. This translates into CASRETGSGYGYTF.

CDR3 loop: CASSLSAGGPRNEQFF. The DNA of the CDR3 is TGTGCCAGCAGTTTATCTGCGGGAGGGCCACGGAATGAGCAGTTCTTC. The V call is TRBV27, the J call TRBJ2-1, with TRBD2 identical over 9 bases. CDR1 MNHEY and CDR2 SMNVEV come from the germline V gene (reference sequence). CDR3 length: 16 amino acids. The junction had 7 bases not matched to a gene; V was cut back by 0 bases and J by 7 bases.

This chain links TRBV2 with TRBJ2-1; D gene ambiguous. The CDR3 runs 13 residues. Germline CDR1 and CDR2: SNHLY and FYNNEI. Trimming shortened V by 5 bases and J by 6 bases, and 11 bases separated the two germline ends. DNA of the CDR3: TGTGCCAGCAGTTCACTTGGCTCCAATGAGCAGTTCTTC. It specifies CASSSLGSNEQFF.

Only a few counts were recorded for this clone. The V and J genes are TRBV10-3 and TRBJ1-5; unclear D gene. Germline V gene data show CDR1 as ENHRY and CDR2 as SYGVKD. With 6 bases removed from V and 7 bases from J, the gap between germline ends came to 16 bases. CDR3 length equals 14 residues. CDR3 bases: TGTGCCATCAGGACGGACGGCGAAGGACAGCCCCAGCATTTT. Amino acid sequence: CAIRTDGEGQPQHF.

This CDR3 reads CASSELAGVVDTQYF. The CDR3 bases are TGTGCCAGCAGTGAACTAGCGGGAGTGGTAGATACGCAGTATTTT. This sequence joins TRBV6-1 and TRBJ2-3; 10 bases are shared with TRBD2. The CDR3 length is 15 residues. The V segment lost 2 bases and the J segment 5 bases; nucleotides outside the gene matches: 4. CDR1 and CDR2 from the germline V gene are MNHNS and SASEGT.

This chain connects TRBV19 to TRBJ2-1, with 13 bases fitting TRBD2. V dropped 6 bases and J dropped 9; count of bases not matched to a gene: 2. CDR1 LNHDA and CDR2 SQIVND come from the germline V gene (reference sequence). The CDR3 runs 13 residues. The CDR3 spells CASRLAGGREQFF. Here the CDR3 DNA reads TGTGCCAGTAGACTAGCGGGGGGGCGTGAGCAGTTCTTC.

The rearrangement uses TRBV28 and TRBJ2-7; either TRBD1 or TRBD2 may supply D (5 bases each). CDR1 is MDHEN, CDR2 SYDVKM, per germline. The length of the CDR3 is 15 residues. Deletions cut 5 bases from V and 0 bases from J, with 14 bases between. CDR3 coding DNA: TGTGCCAGCAGTCACCAACTGGGGGTCTCCTACGAGCAGTACTTC. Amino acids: CASSHQLGVSYEQYF.

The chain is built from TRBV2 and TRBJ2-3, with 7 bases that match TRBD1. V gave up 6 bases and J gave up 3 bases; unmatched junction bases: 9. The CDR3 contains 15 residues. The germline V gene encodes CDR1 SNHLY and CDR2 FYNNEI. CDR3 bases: TGTGCCAGCAGCGCAGACAGGGCAGGGACAGATACGCAGTATTTT. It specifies CASSADRAGTDTQYF.

CDR3 region: CASSFASGTSGLNEQFF. CDR3 DNA sequence: TGTGCCAGCAGCTTCGCATCCGGGACTAGCGGCCTCAATGAGCAGTTCTTC. The V and J genes are TRBV7-6 and TRBJ2-1; TRBD2 matches 11 bases. The V gene's germline CDR1 is SGHVS and CDR2 FNYEAQ. The junction had 10 bases not matched to a gene; V was cut back by 3 bases and J by 6 bases. This CDR3 is built from 17 residues.